The rows below give T cell receptor beta chains drawn from one sample of a study of T cell responses to AZD1222 COVID-19 vaccine. This table comes from immunoSEQ multiplex PCR, and its TCRdb copy is limited to in-frame clones, with some not included. The sample contains some 130,000 clones, less than 95% of which appear only once. The material sequenced was peripheral blood, taken on day 0 of AZD1222 vaccination. These receptors all stem from an adult in good health. Each CDR3 is given with its conserved first and last residue. The order of the fields is V gene, J gene, D gene, clone size, CDR3 DNA, CDR3 protein. A D gene is named only where the DNA matches it firmly. Only part of the rows carry a size: once, few, many, or a class if the clone is expanded.

v_gene: TRBV6-4; j_gene: TRBJ1-6; d_gene: NA; abundance: NA; CDR3nt: TGTGCCAGCAGCATAACAGGGTTCGGATCACCCCTCCACTTT; CDR3aa: CASSITGFGSPLHF
v_gene: TRBV5-1; j_gene: TRBJ1-2; d_gene: TRBD1; abundance: NA; CDR3nt: TGCGCCAGCAGGCTCCAGACAGGGGACTACTATGGCTACACCTTC; CDR3aa: CASRLQTGDYYGYTF
v_gene: TRBV13; j_gene: TRBJ1-1; d_gene: NA; abundance: NA; CDR3nt: TGTGCCAGCAGCTTAGCGGCAGGCCTCACTGAAGCTTTCTTT; CDR3aa: CASSLAAGLTEAFF
v_gene: TRBV5-1; j_gene: TRBJ2-4; d_gene: TRBD2; abundance: NA; CDR3nt: TGCGCCAGCCCCCCCGGGACTAGCGGGGGGGCTGTCGCCAAAAACATTCAGTACTTC; CDR3aa: CASPPGTSGGAVAKNIQYF
v_gene: TRBV19; j_gene: TRBJ1-1; d_gene: NA; abundance: once; CDR3nt: TGTGCCAGTAGTATAGCCGGAGGAATGAACACTGAAGCTTTCTTT; CDR3aa: CASSIAGGMNTEAFF
v_gene: TRBV19; j_gene: TRBJ2-5; d_gene: TRBD2; abundance: NA; CDR3nt: TGTGCCAGTAGTAGAGGGACTAGCGGGGTCTACCAAGAGACCCAGTACTTC; CDR3aa: CASSRGTSGVYQETQYF
v_gene: TRBV28; j_gene: TRBJ2-3; d_gene: NA; abundance: NA; CDR3nt: TGTGCCAGCACCACAGGATTGGGCACAGATACGCAGTATTTT; CDR3aa: CASTTGLGTDTQYF
v_gene: TRBV6-6; j_gene: TRBJ1-3; d_gene: NA; abundance: once; CDR3nt: TGTGCCAGCAGACCAGGAAATGGAAACACCATATATTTT; CDR3aa: CASRPGNGNTIYF
v_gene: TRBV11-2; j_gene: TRBJ1-5; d_gene: NA; abundance: NA; CDR3nt: TGTGCCAGCAGCCTGACAGAGAATCAGCCCCAGCATTTT; CDR3aa: CASSLTENQPQHF
v_gene: TRBV6-2/TRBV6-3; j_gene: TRBJ2-5; d_gene: NA; abundance: NA; CDR3nt: TGTGCCAGCAGTCACGCCGACAGGTACCAAGAGACCCAGTACTTC; CDR3aa: CASSHADRYQETQYF
v_gene: TRBV9; j_gene: TRBJ2-7; d_gene: TRBD1; abundance: NA; CDR3nt: TGTGCCAGCAGCGTCTCACAGGGGGCCACCTACGAGCAGTACTTC; CDR3aa: CASSVSQGATYEQYF
v_gene: TRBV6-5; j_gene: TRBJ1-2; d_gene: NA; abundance: NA; CDR3nt: TGTGCCAGCCGAAGAGGTGTCGGGACCTATGGCTACACCTTC; CDR3aa: CASRRGVGTYGYTF
v_gene: TRBV4-1; j_gene: TRBJ1-5; d_gene: TRBD1; abundance: NA; CDR3nt: TGCGCCAGCAGCTTCCGGGGGACAGGTAGCAATCAGCCCCAGCATTTT; CDR3aa: CASSFRGTGSNQPQHF